The 30 T cell receptor beta chains listed next were all sequenced from one sample in a study of CD4 T cells in relation to SARS-CoV-2 and coronaviruses (dated by TCRdb to the early 2020s). CD4+ T cells from unexposed donors were collected before the COVID-19 pandemic (2011-2018). After around 10 days of culture, CD4+ T cells were isolated with the EasySep CD4+ T cell isolation kit. These receptors' targets are unknown. Library generation was performed with the immunoSEQ multiplex PCR assay. The table comes from immuneACCESS by way of TCRdb, which keeps in-frame sequences with V and J called. Part of the clones is missing from these tables; in studies checked, under half for an unresolved V gene and the rest for unknown reasons. The sample records about 27,000 clones, 76% of which are singletons. The ten largest clones add up to 21% of the sample. Source material: CD4+ T cells from PBMCs, cultured in vitro. The receptors shown here come from a human donor in good health.

This chain links TRBV30 with TRBJ1-6; TRBD1 might be the D (6 bases). Germline-derived CDR1 and CDR2 are GTSNPN and SVGIG (reference sequence). Trimming shortened V by 3 bases and J by 10 bases, and 16 bases separated the two germline ends. The CDR3 sequence is 14 residues long. In DNA, the CDR3 is TGTGCCTGGAGCCCAAAGGGGGGAGGCTCACCCCTCCACTTT. Translated: CAWSPKGGGSPLHF.

The CDR3 DNA is TGCGCCAGCAGCGCGGGACTAGCGGATACGCAGTATTTT. This translates into CASSAGLADTQYF. The chain links TRBV4-3 to TRBJ2-3, with 10 bases aligning to TRBD2. V lost 5 bases to trimming and J lost 6 bases; unmatched junction nucleotides: 2. CDR1 is LGHNA and CDR2 is YSLEER in the germline V gene. The CDR3 loop spans 13 amino acids.

The rearrangement uses TRBV4-3 and TRBJ2-3; 12 bases are shared with TRBD2. The length of the CDR3 is 18 residues. From germline, CDR1 is LGHNA and CDR2 YSLEER. Trimming at V came to 2 bases and at J to 0 bases, leaving 6 bases not matched to a gene. The CDR3 here is CASSQRTSGVGSTDTQYF. DNA for the CDR3: TGCGCCAGCAGCCAAAGGACTAGCGGGGTAGGAAGCACAGATACGCAGTATTTT.

CDR3 sequence reads: CASSPRQGNTEAFF. DNA of the CDR3: TGTGCCAGCAGCCCCAGACAGGGAAACACTGAAGCTTTCTTT. The chain joins TRBV11-2 to TRBJ1-1, with 7 bases matching TRBD1. The V gene end was trimmed by 5 bases and the J gene end by 2 bases; junction bases not matched to a gene: 5. CDR3 length: 14 residues. The germline CDR1 and CDR2 sequences are SGHAT and FQNNGV.

V usage is TRBV29-1 and J usage is TRBJ1-5, with D uncertain. The CDR3 runs to 12 residues. Germline values: CDR1 SQVTM, CDR2 ANQGSEA. V lost 4 bases and J 2 bases, leaving 6 bases between the germline ends. The CDR3: CSVGSGNQPQHF. The DNA of the CDR3 is TGCAGCGTTGGTAGCGGCAATCAGCCCCAGCATTTT.

The CDR3 spells CASSQENTEAFF. CDR3 DNA: TGTGCCAGCAGCCAGGAGAACACTGAAGCTTTCTTT. The genes are TRBV7-9 and TRBJ1-1; D is unclear. Germline V gives CDR1 SEHNR, CDR2 FQNEAQ (reference sequence). CDR3 length: 12 residues. Trimming took off 5 bases at V and 1 base at J, with 5 bases between the two ends.

This clone showed up just once. The chain combines TRBV6-5 with TRBJ2-1, with TRBD1 matching over 9 bases. The V segment lost 6 bases and the J segment 4 bases; nucleotides outside the gene matches: 7. The CDR3 length is 15 residues. Germline V CDR1 and CDR2: MNHEY, SVGAGI. CDR3 sequence reads: CASRLGQGWYNEQFF. In nucleotides, the CDR3 is TGTGCCAGCAGGTTGGGACAGGGCTGGTACAATGAGCAGTTCTTC.

V gene TRBV5-1 combines with J gene TRBJ2-7; TRBD1 matches at 7 bases. Germline assignment: CDR1 SGHRS and CDR2 YFSETQ. The CDR3 contains 15 residues. J gave up 1 base and V 5 bases, and 9 bases lay outside the gene matches. The DNA for the CDR3 is TGCGCCAGCAGTTACGACGGGACAGAGTCCTACGAGCAGTACTTC. Protein product: CASSYDGTESYEQYF.

The rearrangement links TRBV4-3 to TRBJ1-2, with TRBD1 matching over 7 bases. The germline CDR1 and CDR2 sequences are LGHNA and YSLEER. The CDR3 totals 13 residues. V dropped 3 bases and J dropped 5; count of bases not matched to a gene: 3. The CDR3 here is CASSQGTAYGYTF. The CDR3 nucleotides read TGCGCCAGCAGCCAGGGGACAGCATATGGCTACACCTTC.

The V and J genes are TRBV6-2 or TRBV6-3 and TRBJ2-5; 7 bases align to TRBD1. The CDR3 runs 14 residues. The V segment lost 5 bases and the J segment 1 base; nucleotides outside the gene matches: 4. CDR1 is MNHEY, CDR2 SVGEGT, per germline. The CDR3 region is CASSTPGGQETQYF. The CDR3 region has the DNA TGTGCCAGCAGTACCCCAGGGGGCCAAGAGACCCAGTACTTC.

The chain carries TRBV3-1 (or the pseudogene TRBV3-2) and TRBJ2-7; D unclear. With 1 base removed from V and 5 bases from J, the gap between germline ends came to 6 bases. This CDR3 region has 12 residues. Germline CDR1 is LGHDT and CDR2 is YNNKEL (reference sequence). CDR3 sequence (DNA): TGTGCCAGCAGCCAAGTGGTACACGAGCAGTACTTC. It translates to CASSQVVHEQYF.

This sequence joins TRBV4-1 and TRBJ2-1; possibly TRBD1 for D (5 bases). CDR3 length equals 14 residues. Germline loops: CDR1 MGHRA, CDR2 YSYEKL. V was clipped by 2 bases and J by 2 bases, with 7 bases between them. DNA of the CDR3: TGCGCCAGCAGCCAACAGGGCCCCTACAATGAGCAGTTCTTC. This translates into CASSQQGPYNEQFF.

The genes are TRBV6-2 or TRBV6-3 and TRBJ2-3; no clear D gene. Trimming stripped 2 bases from V and 2 bases from J, with 11 bases between. The CDR3 runs 15 residues. Germline assignment: CDR1 MNHEY and CDR2 SVGEGT. CDR3 sequence reads: CASSYGRTYTDTQYF. The DNA of the CDR3 is TGTGCCAGCAGTTACGGGCGCACGTACACAGATACGCAGTATTTT.

The V and J genes are TRBV18 and TRBJ1-1; 9 bases map to TRBD1. Germline CDR1 and CDR2: KGHSH and LQKENI. Losses at the gene ends were 6 bases for V and 7 bases for J; bases not matched to a gene: 12. This CDR3 contains 15 residues. The CDR3 loop is CASSIGPGQGNEAFF. CDR3 in DNA: TGTGCCAGCTCCATCGGTCCAGGACAGGGGAATGAAGCTTTCTTT.

In its sample, this clone was seen once. The V call is TRBV7-2, the J call TRBJ2-7; 8 bases align to TRBD1. The CDR3 spans 13 residues. V shed 4 bases, J shed 3 bases, and the junction held 2 bases outside the gene matches. Germline V gene data show CDR1 as SGHTA and CDR2 as FQGNSA. The CDR3 is CASSSTGGYEQYF. The CDR3 DNA sequence: TGTGCCAGCAGCTCTACAGGGGGCTACGAGCAGTACTTC.

This clone was seen a single time. V is TRBV4-2 and J is TRBJ2-3; D not certain. The CDR3 length is 14 residues. The germline V gene encodes CDR1 LGHNA and CDR2 YNFKEQ. V was clipped by 0 bases and J by 0 bases, with 4 bases between them. The CDR3 loop is CASSQDPSTDTQYF. The CDR3 nucleotides read TGTGCCAGCAGCCAAGATCCTAGCACAGATACGCAGTATTTT.

CDR3 DNA sequence: TGTGCCACCCAGTCTTTATCGGGACGGTCAAAGCCCCAGCATTTT. Its translation is CATQSLSGRSKPQHF. The gene calls are TRBV19 and TRBJ1-5; D is possibly TRBD1 (5 bases). The CDR3 length is 15 residues. The germline V and J ends were trimmed by 10 bases and 8 bases, with 24 bases remaining between them. Germline V gives CDR1 LNHDA, CDR2 SQIVND (reference sequence).

This clone was observed once. The rearrangement joins TRBV7-2 to TRBJ1-1; D is unresolved. Germline CDR1 and CDR2: SGHTA and FQGNSA. The V end was cut by 5 bases, the J end by 4 bases, with 11 bases between. This CDR3 has 13 residues. For the CDR3, the DNA is TGTGCCAGCAGCCCAAAAAGTAGCACTGAAGCTTTCTTT. It encodes CASSPKSSTEAFF. The full variable domain, rest sourced from reference TRBV7-2 and TRBJ1-1, is GAGVSQSPSNKVTEKGKDVELRCDPISGHTALYWYRQSLGQGLEFLIYFQGNSAPDKSGLPSDRFSAERTGGSVSTLTIQRTQQEDSAVYLCASSPKSSTEAFFGQGTRLTVV.

In this sample, this clone turned up a few times. The V and J genes are TRBV19 and TRBJ2-7; D may match TRBD1 or TRBD2 (5 bases each). The CDR3 is 13 amino acids. The V and J ends lost 4 bases and 2 bases respectively, with 9 bases between them. The germline V gene has CDR1 LNHDA and CDR2 SQIVND (reference sequence). The CDR3 nucleotides are TGTGCCAGTAGTAGGGACGGAGCCTACGAGCAGTACTTC. Translation gives CASSRDGAYEQYF.

J is TRBJ2-2 and V is TRBV10-2; 11 bases line up with TRBD2. Germline trimming cut 3 bases from V and 4 bases from J; bases unmatched to any gene: 10. CDR3 length equals 18 residues. Looked up from germline, CDR1 is WSHSY and CDR2 is SAAADI. The CDR3 DNA reads TGCGCCAGCAGTGACGTGGGTTATCTAGCGGGGGGCACCGGGGAGCTGTTTTTT. Residues: CASSDVGYLAGGTGELFF.

The rearrangement joins TRBV5-5 to TRBJ1-2, with 8 bases that match TRBD1. The CDR3 has 14 residues. Germline CDR1 is SGHKS and CDR2 is YYEKEE (reference sequence). J gave up 4 bases and V 2 bases, and 4 bases lay outside the gene matches. The CDR3 loop is CASSFRTGFYGYTF. CDR3 DNA sequence: TGTGCCAGCAGCTTCAGGACAGGGTTCTATGGCTACACCTTC.

The chain recombines TRBV27 with TRBJ2-2; D remains ambiguous. The CDR3 consists of 16 residues. Germline V gives CDR1 MNHEY, CDR2 SMNVEV (reference sequence). V lost 0 bases and J 6 bases, leaving 14 bases between the germline ends. Written as DNA, the CDR3 is TGTGCCAGCAGTTTATCTCACAGCCCAGTATCCGGGGAGCTGTTTTTT. It codes for CASSLSHSPVSGELFF.

The rearrangement links TRBV15 to TRBJ2-7, with 11 bases matching TRBD1. The germline CDR1 and CDR2 sequences are LNHNV and YYDKDF (reference sequence). CDR3 size: 17 residues. The V segment lost 1 base and the J segment 2 bases; nucleotides outside the gene matches: 7. The CDR3 coding sequence is TGTGCCACCAGCAGAGGTGAACCGGGACAGGGGGCCTACGAGCAGTACTTC. Amino acids: CATSRGEPGQGAYEQYF.

The chain has TRBV18 and TRBJ1-5; 8 bases agree with TRBD1. J was trimmed by 3 bases and V by 2 bases; bases with no gene match: 6. The CDR3 has 16 amino acids. Germline V lookup: CDR1 KGHSH, CDR2 LQKENI. Here the CDR3 reads CASSPSGTGNNQPQHF. CDR3 DNA sequence: TGTGCCAGCTCACCATCTGGGACAGGCAACAATCAGCCCCAGCATTTT.

The sample holds a few counts of this clone. V is TRBV28 and J is TRBJ2-7; D tentatively reads TRBD1 or TRBD2 (5 bases each). The CDR3 is 15 amino acids. V gave up 5 bases and J gave up 1 base, with 15 bases separating them. CDR1 is MDHEN, CDR2 SYDVKM, per germline. The CDR3 region has the DNA TGTGCCAGCAGTCCGGCTCTGGGACCATCCTACGAGCAGTACTTC. Its protein product is CASSPALGPSYEQYF.

A remark on this clone: One junction end does not reproduce the germline sequence, and a read error may be involved. This chain uses TRBV5-5 with TRBJ2-6; D tentatively fits TRBD1 or TRBD2 (5 bases each). The CDR3 sequence is 18 residues long. Germline V CDR1 and CDR2: SGHKS, YYEKEE (reference sequence). Here the CDR3 reads CASSLVGEVVGGANVLTF. CDR3 nucleotides: TGTGCTAGCAGCTTGGTGGGGGAAGTGGTCGGAGGGGCCAACGTCCTGACTTTC.

The chain is built from TRBV11-1 and TRBJ1-2; 9 bases match TRBD1. V gave up 3 bases and J gave up 8 bases; unmatched junction bases: 4. Germline V gene sequence: CDR1 SGHAT, CDR2 FQDESV (reference sequence). The CDR3 is 13 residues long. In DNA, the CDR3 is TGTGCCAGCAGCTTCGACAGGGGGAGCGGCTACACCTTC. Protein: CASSFDRGSGYTF.

The chain is built from TRBV11-2 and TRBJ2-1; 14 nucleotides match TRBD2. The trim removed 1 base at V and 7 bases at J, leaving 6 bases unmatched. In germline, CDR1 is SGHAT, CDR2 FQNNGV. CDR3 size: 17 residues. This CDR3 is CASSLGLAGGPVNEQFF. CDR3 sequence (DNA): TGTGCCAGCAGCTTAGGACTAGCGGGAGGGCCAGTTAATGAGCAGTTCTTC.

This chain connects TRBV19 to TRBJ1-6; unclear D gene. The germline CDR1 and CDR2 sequences are LNHDA and SQIVND (reference sequence). This CDR3 contains 14 residues. V lost 3 bases and J 9 bases, leaving 12 bases between the germline ends. The CDR3 spells CASSIRPGSSPLHF. CDR3 DNA sequence: TGTGCCAGTAGTATTAGGCCCGGGAGTTCACCCCTCCACTTT.

The chain joins TRBV4-1 to TRBJ2-2; perhaps TRBD1 as D (6 bases). This CDR3 is built from 17 residues. Per germline, CDR1 MGHRA and CDR2 YSYEKL. V was shortened by 0 bases and J by 3 bases, with 14 bases between the two germline ends. DNA of the CDR3: TGCGCCAGCAGCCAAGAGGAAAGGGCAGGGGACACCGGGGAGCTGTTTTTT. Translated: CASSQEERAGDTGELFF.